This T cell receptor (beta chain) was sequenced for a study of blood T cells in healthy people across ages. The germline V gene has CDR1 SGDLS and CDR2 YYNGEE. V was shortened by 7 bases and J by 3 bases, with 20 bases between the two germline ends. This CDR3 is built from 15 residues. Many counts were recorded for this clonotype. For the second PCR, which ran for roughly 7 to 11 cycles, a sample-barcoded 5' primer and a J-beta primer mix were used. Using its own MiXCR run on the 5' RACE reads, TCRdb lists one record per CDR3 protein. The top ten hold 15% to 20% of the sample, which has some 790,000 distinct CDR3 sequences, 29% seen once.

V gene TRBV9 combines with J gene TRBJ2-7; D may be TRBD1 (6 bases). Sequences were obtained from blood. The clonotype originates from a woman of 80 years or more in good health. The CDR3 is CASGGGPGWGYEQYF. The CDR3 DNA is TGTGCCAGCGGGGGCGGTCCGGGGTGGGGCTACGAGCAGTACTTC.